The 27 T cell receptor beta chains reported below all come from one sample, sequenced in a study of T cells expressing NK-cell markers. TCRdb re-called the 5' RACE reads, yielding one record per CDR3 amino acid sequence without DNA. This table holds around 100,000 distinct CDR3 sequences. Specimen: blood T cells: a sorted CD56 or NKG2C T cell subset, CD4+ or CD8+ T cells, or bulk PBMC T cells (not recorded which). The source of these receptors is a woman aged 18 to 75 in good health.

The J gene is TRBJ1-1, the V gene TRBV11-1. CDR1 and CDR2 from the germline V gene are SGHAT and FQDESV (reference sequence). The CDR3 has 15 residues. The CDR3 loop is CASSLGFGPNTEAFF. The entire variable domain, with the rest obtained from reference TRBV11-1 and TRBJ1-1, is as follows: EAEVAQSPRYKITEKSQAVAFWCDPISGHATLYWYRQILGQGPELLVQFQDESVVDDSQLPKDRFSAERLKGVDSTLKIQPAELGDSAMYLCASSLGFGPNTEAFFGQGTRLTVV.

The chain recombines TRBV2 with TRBJ2-1. Germline V gives CDR1 SNHLY, CDR2 FYNNEI. CDR3 length: 13 amino acids. The CDR3 is CASKFFTYNEQFF.

The rearrangement uses TRBV12-3 or TRBV12-4 and TRBJ2-7; TCRdb calls TRBD1, which cannot be checked without DNA. CDR3 size: 12 residues. CDR3 protein: CASRGGNSEQYF.

J is TRBJ1-5 and V is TRBV11-2. Germline V gene sequence: CDR1 SGHAT, CDR2 FQNNGV. The CDR3 loop spans 13 amino acids. The CDR3 reads CASSLSSNQPQHF.

This chain links TRBV12-3 or TRBV12-4 with TRBJ2-4; TCRdb's assignment of TRBD1 cannot be checked, as there is no DNA. This CDR3 region has 19 residues. CDR3 amino acids: CASSRAGTGGLWPEDIQYF.

The J gene is TRBJ2-1, the V gene TRBV5-1. The CDR3 is made up of 15 amino acids. Germline values: CDR1 SGHRS, CDR2 YFSETQ. The CDR3 reads CASSSFQSSYNEQFF.

The V gene is TRBV10-3, the J gene TRBJ2-3; TCRdb designates TRBD1, a call that cannot be tested without DNA. Per germline, CDR1 ENHRY and CDR2 SYGVKD. The CDR3 is 15 residues long. This CDR3 reads CAISEGTAPTDTQYF.

This chain links TRBV6-5 with TRBJ2-3. Per the germline V gene, CDR1 is MNHEY and CDR2 is SVGAGI. The CDR3 runs to 14 residues. CDR3 sequence: CASSYGQPTDTQYF.

The V call is TRBV27, the J call TRBJ1-5; TCRdb reports TRBD1, a call that lacks DNA to check it against. Germline values: CDR1 MNHEY, CDR2 SMNVEV (reference sequence). CDR3 length: 16 amino acids. Here the CDR3 reads CASSISGMTGHQPQHF.

The V and J genes are TRBV5-1 and TRBJ2-7; with no DNA, the TCRdb D assignment of TRBD1 cannot be verified. Germline values: CDR1 SGHRS, CDR2 YFSETQ. The CDR3 sequence is 14 residues long. The CDR3 is CASSASGTEYEQYF. The entire variable domain, with the rest obtained from reference TRBV5-1 and TRBJ2-7, is as follows: KAGVTQTPRYLIKTRGQQVTLSCSPISGHRSVSWYQQTPGQGLQFLFEYFSETQRNKGNFPGRFSGRQFSNSRSEMNVSTLELGDSALYLCASSASGTEYEQYFGPGTRLTVT.

This chain links TRBV4-3 with TRBJ2-1; there is no DNA to check the TCRdb D call of TRBD2. Germline assignment: CDR1 LGHNA and CDR2 YSLEER. The CDR3 length is 16 residues. The chain's CDR3 is CASSQGASGGYNEQFF.

This CDR3 is CATSPQRGSTDTQYF. The V and J genes are TRBV15 and TRBJ2-3; TCRdb lists TRBD2, though no DNA is available to test this call. The CDR3 has 15 residues. CDR1 and CDR2 (germline): LNHNV, YYDKDF (reference sequence).

The chain links TRBV28 to TRBJ1-1. There are 11 residues in the CDR3. Germline V gene data show CDR1 as MDHEN and CDR2 as SYDVKM. The CDR3: CASRGVGQAFF.

Here the CDR3 reads CSAEQGNTGELFF. V and J are TRBV20-1 and TRBJ2-2; TCRdb returns TRBD1, unconfirmable since there is no DNA. Germline loops: CDR1 DFQATT, CDR2 SNEGSKA (reference sequence). This CDR3 spans 13 amino acids.

This chain uses TRBV12-3 or TRBV12-4 with TRBJ2-7; with no DNA, the TCRdb D assignment of TRBD2 cannot be verified. This CDR3 has 16 amino acids. The CDR3 protein is CASSPGGILFSYEQYF.

The chain combines TRBV5-1 with TRBJ2-2; the TRBD2 assignment by TCRdb is unverifiable without DNA. Germline CDR1 SGHRS, CDR2 YFSETQ. The CDR3 covers 17 residues. CDR3 protein: CASSLGTSGLITGELFF.

J is TRBJ1-5 and V is TRBV7-9; the D call from TCRdb, TRBD1, cannot be confirmed without DNA. CDR3 length: 15 residues. Germline V lookup: CDR1 SEHNR, CDR2 FQNEAQ (reference sequence). The CDR3 region is CASSTTGSSNQPQHF.

The chain employs TRBV4-3 and TRBJ1-6; TCRdb designates TRBD1, a call that cannot be tested without DNA. Germline V gives CDR1 LGHNA, CDR2 YSLEER. The CDR3 totals 15 residues. Here the CDR3 reads CASSQNTGFNSPLHF.

CDR3 amino acids: CASSTGTGGETQYF. The rearrangement uses TRBV5-1 and TRBJ2-5; TCRdb designates TRBD1, a call that cannot be tested without DNA. CDR1 is SGHRS, CDR2 YFSETQ, per germline. This CDR3 contains 14 residues.

This rearrangement joins TRBV20-1 to TRBJ2-7; TCRdb calls TRBD2, which cannot be checked without DNA. Germline V gene lookup returns CDR1 DFQATT and CDR2 SNEGSKA (reference sequence). The length of the CDR3 is 13 residues. The CDR3 is CSADSGSLSEQYF.

V is TRBV5-1 and J is TRBJ1-2. The CDR3 is 15 residues long. Germline V gives CDR1 SGHRS, CDR2 YFSETQ. This CDR3 reads CASSLIGDYNYGYTF.

The genes are TRBV14 and TRBJ2-1; TCRdb selects TRBD1, and the lack of DNA leaves this call unchecked. The length of the CDR3 is 16 residues. CDR1 SGHDN and CDR2 FVKESK come from the germline V gene. The CDR3 spells CASSQEVWDRYNEQFF.

The J gene is TRBJ2-1, the V gene TRBV7-9; TCRdb outputs TRBD2, but without DNA this stays unchecked. Germline V gives CDR1 SEHNR, CDR2 FQNEAQ (reference sequence). This CDR3 spans 15 amino acids. CDR3 region: CASSLGISGGDEQFF.

The chain carries TRBV20-1 and TRBJ1-1. The CDR3 is 12 amino acids. Germline CDR1 and CDR2: DFQATT and SNEGSKA (reference sequence). CDR3 residues: CSTGGEGAEAFF.

The J gene is TRBJ2-7, the V gene TRBV20-1; TCRdb selects TRBD2, and the lack of DNA leaves this call unchecked. This CDR3 is built from 14 residues. The germline CDR1 and CDR2 sequences are DFQATT and SNEGSKA (reference sequence). The CDR3 sequence is CSARDGGPKPEQYF.

CDR3 sequence: CASSFRESPYQETQYF. The gene calls are TRBV7-9 and TRBJ2-5; TCRdb picks TRBD1, but there is no DNA to check that call. This CDR3 contains 16 residues. CDR1 and CDR2 from the germline V gene are SEHNR and FQNEAQ (reference sequence).

V is TRBV5-6 and J is TRBJ2-3; the TRBD2 assignment by TCRdb is unverifiable without DNA. The CDR3 loop spans 14 amino acids. Germline CDR1 is SGHDT and CDR2 is YYEEEE. CDR3 protein: CASSLATSVRTQYF.